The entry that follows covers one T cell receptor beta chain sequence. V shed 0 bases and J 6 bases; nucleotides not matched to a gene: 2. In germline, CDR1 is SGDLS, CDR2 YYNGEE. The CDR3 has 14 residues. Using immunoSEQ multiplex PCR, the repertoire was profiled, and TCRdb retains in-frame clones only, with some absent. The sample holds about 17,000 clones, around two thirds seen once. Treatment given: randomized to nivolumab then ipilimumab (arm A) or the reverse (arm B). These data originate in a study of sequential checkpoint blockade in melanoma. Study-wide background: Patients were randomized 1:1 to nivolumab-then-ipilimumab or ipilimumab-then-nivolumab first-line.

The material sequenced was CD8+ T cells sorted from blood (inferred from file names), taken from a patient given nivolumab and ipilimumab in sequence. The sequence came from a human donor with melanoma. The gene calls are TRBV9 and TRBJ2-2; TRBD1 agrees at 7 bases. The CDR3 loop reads CASSVEGAPGELFF. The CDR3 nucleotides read TGTGCCAGCAGCGTAGAGGGGGCCCCCGGGGAGCTGTTTTTT.